This T cell receptor beta chain was observed in a study of T cell responses to AZD1222 COVID-19 vaccine (dated by TCRdb to 2020 to 2023). For context, the study as a whole: A total of 233 trial participants underwent TCR sequencing, of whom 207 received two doses of AZD1222 and some 26 received two doses of the MenACWY control vaccine. Trial participants were enrolled by age into 18-55, 56-69 and 70-plus year subgroups, with about 150, 27 and 61 TCR-sequenced participants respectively. General study outcomes and caveats: Participants were mostly white British and included more females than males, and it was suggested by the authors that clonal diversity may have been underestimated. Conclusions about previously exposed vaccinees are limited because only a handful of AZD1222 recipients were SARS-CoV-2 seropositive at baseline. Spike-specific TCR breadth and depth rose significantly after two AZD1222 doses compared with day 0 and with MenACWY recipients. Because no day 14 peak-response samples were available, repertoires were characterized only after the peak T cell response. The whole spike protein was spanned by vaccine-associated CD4 TCRs, and dominant responses were seen in regions 160-218 and 743-854. Reportedly, close to half of the unique spike-specific TCRs recognized epitopes lying outside the regions that are mutated in the B.1.351 and B.1.1.7 variants. In the small 56-69-year group, the increase in depth fell short of significance, most likely because of low power.

According to the study, the label for this sample's time point signals: about 28 days (+/-7) after the second vaccine dose. Because spike-specific TCR depth and breadth did not differ between the two schedules, AZD1222 recipients who got a second dose at roughly 4 weeks were pooled with those who got a second dose at roughly 12 weeks. Vaccinee samples were obtained from the UK trials COV001 and COV002, which included a single-blind randomized controlled phase 2/3 trial of AZD1222 (ChAdOx1 nCoV-19) in healthy adults. For TCRbeta chain sequencing, PBMC samples from trial participants were taken at day 0 and at day 28 after the second dose. Cut back by 3 bases and 0 bases, the V and J ends lie 15 bases apart. CDR1 and CDR2 were assigned from the germline V gene as MNHNS and SASEGT. The CDR3 spans 17 residues, from the cysteine through the phenylalanine. The sequence is cut down to CDR3 DNA, 51 bases in frame from base 1.

A remark on this clone: Its antigen is still unknown. Per-base quality was not reported, and no clone a single base away is much larger than it.

The CDR3 regions of human TCRbeta chains were analyzed by immunosequencing. Per the original workflow: Repertoire TCRs were checked for matches against a reference library of SARS-CoV-2-specific TCRs that had been generated using the MIRA antigen-specificity platform. Breadth was defined as the fraction of unique TCRs that were SARS-CoV-2-associated, and depth was defined as the fraction of total T cells that were SARS-CoV-2-associated. Using the MIRA data, every spike-specific TCR was mapped to the spike region that the TCR reacted to and assigned to either a CD4 or a CD8 class. Log10-transformed breadth and depth values were compared by one-way ANOVA with Sidak's multiple comparisons tests. Not all clones reach the TCRdb copy of this immuneACCESS table, which keeps in-frame sequences only. Checked studies attribute under half of the gap to unresolved V genes and leave the rest unexplained. V and J calls and clone size follow that table, whereas D and trimming were derived from the DNA. In this sample the table shows some 170,000 clones, approximately 89% of which occur a single time. More than 1.5% of the sample lies in the top ten.

This chain is built from TRBV6-1 and TRBJ1-3; the D region possibly corresponds to TRBD1 (6 bases align). The receptor was derived from an adult who received the AZD1222 COVID-19 vaccine. The sequences come from peripheral blood, collected 28 days after the second AZD1222 dose. CDR3 reads: CASSDRLQGFSGNTIYF. The DNA reads as follows: TGTGCCAGCAGTGATAGGCTACAGGGATTCTCTGGAAACACCATATATTTT.